Sequencing of this T cell receptor (beta chain) was carried out in a study of cytomegalovirus exposure and HLA in healthy donors listed by TCRdb under 2017. About the full investigation: In an earlier analysis of under 750 of the donors, under 300 Gb of sequence data and 117 million unique TCR beta sequences from about 179 million T cells were reported. Roughly 300 gigabases of sequencing data and tens of millions of unique TCR sequences were included in an early release covering around 600 HLA-typed donors. Of the 398 genotyped donors, around 81% fell in the genetic ancestry cluster associated with self-reported Caucasian donors. The study was designed to test whether signatures of past pathogen exposure could be identified by cataloging public T cell receptors. The study profiled the T cell repertoires of about 640 subjects by immunosequencing and related them to cytomegalovirus serostatus. A separate validation cohort of approximately 130 different subjects was used in addition to the roughly 700-subject first cohort. The study combined high-throughput TCR immunosequencing, statistical association of individual TCRs with disease status, and machine learning to predict cytomegalovirus infection status. In a later analysis, previously published TCR beta repertoires from fewer than 750 donors were re-analyzed and high-resolution HLA genotyping was added so that TCR occurrence patterns could be studied. The later analysis used no new phenotypic data to find candidate immune exposures, relying instead on TCR beta sequences and their occurrence across donors. An earlier analysis of around 640 of the donors used high-throughput TCR beta sequencing to judge whether each TCR beta V gene segment behaved as functional or pseudogenic. Donor age, sex, ethnicity and CMV serostatus were compiled together with the repertoire data. In a later genetic analysis, genome-wide SNP genotypes for about 65% of the roughly 670 donors were used, and that subset was treated as a discovery cohort. All discovery cohort repertoires had been generated using a single sequencing platform. Class I and class II HLA loci were covered by the typing at four-digit resolution. The number of typed donors differed by locus: 629-630 for A, B, C, DRB1 and DQB1; roughly 510 for DQA1; 600 to 610 for DPA1; and approximately 450 for DPB1. Four or five DR-DQ haplotypes were handled as single units for association and clustering, since linkage in the cohort was strong. Among 398 genotyped donors of the cohort, an average of about 240,000 unique TCR beta nucleotide sequences were sequenced per donor, about a sixth of them non-productive.

The paper's findings and limits, for the study overall: A later analysis found that most CMV-associated TCR beta chains appeared HLA-restricted, with HLA associations seemingly driven largely by CMV exposure. In a later analysis, several top co-occurrence clusters were reported to appear linked to parvovirus B19, influenza, CMV and Epstein-Barr virus. The study listed 150 to 200 TCR beta chains as associated with cytomegalovirus. V-gene and J-gene trimming of TCR beta chains was associated with a missense DCLRE1C variant in a later genetic analysis, and the association was replicated in an independent cohort. Roughly uniform sequencing depth across donors was assumed in presence/absence analyses, although this assumption may not hold. Compared with the 666-donor mean, donors in an Asian-associated ancestry cluster had fewer N-insertions in productive TCRs, according to a later genetic analysis. About 17 rarely observed V segments, including chromosome 9 orphons, were excluded from the earlier analysis of about 500 of the donors because counts were too low. A cluster of highly shared sequence variants was judged likely to be a technical artifact of the sequencing pipeline. A further reported finding was that TCR beta sequences accurately predicted the HLA-A and HLA-B alleles for most subjects in the first cohort. Broadly in line with IMGT annotations, most TCR beta V segments showed up in productive rearrangements about 87% or about 30% of the time in an earlier analysis of 450 to 600 of the donors. Some IMGT-functional V segments, including TRBV6-2 and TRBV6-3, could not be told apart with the 87-base-pair reads, so those segments were excluded. In a later analysis, HLA-associated TCR beta chains were found to be more clonally expanded and to have lower generation probabilities than equally common non-associated chains. Linkage disequilibrium might explain the correlated functional status among segregating V segments, but an unknown experimental factor could not be excluded. At a false discovery rate of 0.05, a later analysis linked some 17,000 TCR beta sequences to specific HLA alleles. While some public TCRs were present in many individuals, most TCR sequences turned up only very rarely across donors. According to a later analysis, TCR association rates differed among HLA loci, with DRB1 alleles showing the most associated TCRs and HLA-C alleles showing the fewest. The authors suggested that the approach could potentially be generalized to other disease states and immunological phenotypes. HLA typing was unavailable for some donors at each locus, so association tests used only the typed subset. Strong co-occurrence of HLA alleles, especially DR and DQ, made assigning TCR associations to individual alleles difficult. The only immune exposure information available for the cohort was CMV serostatus. In vitro tests confirmed that three of the cytomegalovirus-associated TCR beta chains recognize cytomegalovirus antigens. The classifier was reported to diagnose cytomegalovirus status with high specificity and sensitivity in both the original cohort and the validation cohort. This cohort had only TCR beta chains sequenced, and the lack of alpha or paired-chain data limited which features could be detected.

The library was obtained by the immunoSEQ multiplex PCR assay. For the multiplex PCR, a mixture combining 60 forward primers for TCR Vbeta segments and 13 reverse primers for TCR Jbeta segments was used. The CDR3 region of rearranged TCR beta genes was amplified from genomic DNA by a multiplex PCR assay. On the Illumina HiSeq System, the amplified TCR beta libraries were sequenced as 87-base-pair reads. Regarding the original processing steps: A later analysis tallied 75 million to 95 million unique TCR beta chains across the 610 or so repertoires, and about 12 million of those chains were shared by two or more donors. To remove PCR and sequencing errors, raw reads were error-corrected and collapsed into unique sequences using a nearest-neighbor algorithm that merged closely related sequences. CDR3 sequences were aligned to IMGT reference sequences to assign V, D and J gene segments. For a sequence to be retained, a match of at least six nucleotides to both a V gene segment and a J gene segment was required. Rearrangements were classified as productive when the CDR3 lacked stop codons and remained in frame with V and J, and all other rearrangements were classified as non-productive. CDR3 was defined by IMGT convention, running from the second conserved V-encoded cysteine to the conserved J-encoded phenylalanine. The earlier analysis of 587 of the donors excluded sequences that lacked an unambiguous match to a single V gene segment. An earlier analysis of some 610 of the donors called V segments functional above 56.7% productive rearrangements and segregating when the between-donor standard deviation exceeded 5%. A statistical classification framework was developed to diagnose cytomegalovirus status using the catalog of TCR beta chain sequences. V and J gene assignment, in a later analysis, came from comparing TCR nucleotide sequences with IMGT/GENE-DB human TR gene sequences. The TCRdist pipeline was used in a later analysis to assign CDR3 sequences and most-parsimonious VDJ recombination scenarios. In a later analysis, every TCR beta chain was defined by the combination of its CDR3 amino acid sequence and its V-gene family, and reads without a unique V-gene family were dropped. In a later analysis, 500 to 650 highly shared, low-generation-probability nucleotide sequences were removed to address suspected cross-contamination and a sequencing artifact. For each public chain, a later analysis derived a clonal expansion index from normalized ranks of inferred template counts within each repertoire. In a later analysis, generation probabilities were computed using a VDJ recombination model fitted to out-of-frame rearrangements, and the results were checked against IGoR. In a later analysis, TCR-TCR, TCR-HLA and TCR-CMV co-occurrence was scored with hypergeometric tests, and a repertoire-size bias correction was applied to TCR pairs. In a later analysis, false discovery rates were estimated by permuting HLA or CMV assignments 20 times. In a later analysis, co-occurring TCRs were grouped using DBSCAN, and TCRdist sequence similarity was added for clustering within HLA-allele-positive subsets. Co-occurrence clustering excluded repertoires with fewer than 30,000 or more than 120,000 public chains, plus five with anomalous nucleotide sharing. TCRdb re-hosts the immuneACCESS table, in-frame sequences only. Its copies lack some clones; in the studies checked, an unresolved V gene accounts for under half of them, and the cause for the rest is not known. V and J calls plus clone size are reproduced from that table; the DNA served to infer D and trimming. A total of roughly 220,000 clones appear in this sample, approximately 70% of them only once. 2.5% to 3% of the sample is in the top ten clones.

Per the germline V gene (reference sequence), LNHDA is the CDR1 and SQIVND is the CDR2. Counted from cysteine to phenylalanine, this CDR3 has 15 amino acids. The retained sequence is limited to the CDR3, 45 bases, with the frame set at the first base. Relative to germline, V is missing 5 bases and J is missing 7 bases, with 9 bases of the junction outside any gene match. With regard to this clone: There is no known antigen for this receptor. Base qualities are missing; no much larger clone stands one base away.

In total, roughly 670 healthy bone marrow donors made up the cohort. All cohort members were sampled while nominally healthy, although unrecorded immune exposures were likely present. The donor was CMV seropositive and belonged to the group of 270 or so seropositive cohort members. Each donor provided a peripheral blood sample, and peripheral blood mononuclear cells were used for TCR beta sequencing. The Qiagen DNeasy Blood Extraction Kit was used to extract genomic DNA from the blood cell samples. Rearrangement joined TRBV19 to TRBJ1-4, with 8 bases matching TRBD1. The sequence came from a man aged 40-50 years in good health and CMV-seropositive. Source material: PBMCs. The encoded CDR3 is CASSGDRGGSEKLFF. The nucleotides are TGTGCCAGTAGTGGCGACAGGGGAGGGAGTGAAAAACTGTTTTTT.